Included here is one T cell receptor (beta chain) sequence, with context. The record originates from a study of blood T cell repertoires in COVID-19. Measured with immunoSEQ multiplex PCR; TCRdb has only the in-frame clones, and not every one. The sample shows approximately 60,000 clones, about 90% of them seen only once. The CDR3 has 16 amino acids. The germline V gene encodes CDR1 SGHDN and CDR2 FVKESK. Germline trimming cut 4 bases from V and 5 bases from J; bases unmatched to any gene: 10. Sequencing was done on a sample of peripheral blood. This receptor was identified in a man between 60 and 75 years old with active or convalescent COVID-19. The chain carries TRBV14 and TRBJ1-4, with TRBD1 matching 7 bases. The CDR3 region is CASSLRTGLINEKLFF. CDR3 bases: TGTGCCAGCAGCCTTCGGACAGGTCTCATAAATGAAAAACTGTTTTTT.